The 18 T cell receptor beta chains below were found in one sample sequenced in a study of a mutant IDH1 vaccine in newly diagnosed glioma. What these receptors recognize is not known. As to time point: week 47, end of study. Every single dose of the vaccine, 300 ug of mutant IDH1 20-mer peptide, came with topical imiquimod. Produced via immunoSEQ multiplex PCR; TCRdb's table is partial and in-frame only. Of 20,000 to 25,000 clones listed, about four fifths are singletons. Sequenced material: PBMCs, taken from a glioma patient whose treatment included an IDH1 peptide vaccine. The origin of the receptors is a middle-aged man with glioma.

Only one count was recorded for this clone. The rearrangement uses TRBV18 and TRBJ2-1, with D uncertain. The CDR3 is 13 amino acids. The V gene lost 7 bases and the J gene lost 2 bases, with 9 bases spanning the gap. CDR1 is KGHSH, CDR2 LQKENI, per germline. As DNA, the CDR3 is TGTGCCAGCTACAGTGGAGCCTACAATGAGCAGTTCTTC. Translation: CASYSGAYNEQFF.

The chain couples TRBV19 to TRBJ2-7, with D possibly being TRBD2 (5 bases). The CDR3 is 14 amino acids. Looked up from germline, CDR1 is LNHDA and CDR2 is SQIVND (reference sequence). V dropped 2 bases and J dropped 5 bases, with 13 bases sitting between them. CDR3 residues: CASSIPLVANEQYF. DNA for the CDR3: TGTGCCAGTAGTATACCACTAGTCGCCAACGAGCAGTACTTC.

The V call is TRBV5-8, the J call TRBJ2-7, with unresolved D. The CDR3 contains 13 residues. Germline-derived CDR1 and CDR2 are SGHTS and YDEGEE. The V end lost 9 bases, the J end lost 2 bases, and 15 bases lay between the germline ends. The CDR3, as DNA: TGTGCCAACAAGGTTTTTCGCGCCTACGAGCAGTACTTC. Amino acid sequence: CANKVFRAYEQYF.

This clone was seen a single time. The gene calls are TRBV7-9 and TRBJ1-3; 9 bases are shared with TRBD1. This CDR3 is 15 amino acids long. Germline values: CDR1 SEHNR, CDR2 FQNEAQ (reference sequence). V trimming: 5 bases; J trimming: 4 bases; junction bases outside the gene matches: 6. CDR3 nucleotide sequence: TGTGCCAGCAGCCCACAGGGGGCAAGGGGAAACACCATATATTTT. Translated: CASSPQGARGNTIYF.

The rearrangement links TRBV5-1 to TRBJ2-7, with 9 positions matching TRBD2. V dropped 4 bases and J dropped 1; count of bases not matched to a gene: 9. Germline V gene lookup returns CDR1 SGHRS and CDR2 YFSETQ. The length of the CDR3 is 16 residues. The CDR3 here is CASSPVSGSESYEQYF. The CDR3 coding sequence is TGCGCCAGCAGCCCCGTTAGCGGGAGCGAGTCCTACGAGCAGTACTTC.

Only one count was recorded for this clone. The chain carries TRBV25-1 and TRBJ2-5, with TRBD2 matching over 7 bases. With 2 bases clipped from V and 1 base from J, the junction kept 7 bases outside the gene matches. CDR3 length: 16 residues. The germline V gene has CDR1 MGHDK and CDR2 SYGVNS. The CDR3 sequence: CASSETGLRSQETQYF. CDR3 bases: TGTGCCAGCAGTGAAACGGGACTACGGAGCCAAGAGACCCAGTACTTC. Based on the CDR3 plus reference TRBV25-1 and TRBJ2-5, the full variable domain is EADIYQTPRYLVIGTGKKITLECSQTMGHDKMYWYQQDPGMELHLIHYSYGVNSTEKGDLSSESTVSRIRTEHFPLTLESARPSHTSQYLCASSETGLRSQETQYFGPGTRLLVL.

This clone has just a few counts. The gene calls are TRBV5-4 and TRBJ1-2; TRBD1 matches 8 bases. CDR1 is SGHNT, CDR2 YYREEE, per germline (reference sequence). The CDR3 spans 13 residues. V shed 4 bases and J 4 bases; nucleotides not matched to a gene: 3. The CDR3 sequence: CASSAGQGYGYTF. CDR3 nucleotides: TGTGCCAGCAGCGCAGGACAGGGCTATGGCTACACCTTC.

The chain employs TRBV5-6 and TRBJ2-3; maybe TRBD1 (5 bases). CDR1 is SGHDT, CDR2 YYEEEE, per germline. CDR3 length: 19 residues. Between the trimmed V and J ends, which lost 4 bases and 1 base, there was a span of 25 bases. The CDR3 spells CASSPARQLWIRRTDTQYF. For the CDR3, the DNA is TGTGCCAGCAGCCCCGCTCGACAGCTGTGGATACGACGCACAGATACGCAGTATTTT. Full variable domain (remainder filled in from reference TRBV5-6 and TRBJ2-3): DAGVTQSPTHLIKTRGQQVTLRCSPKSGHDTVSWYQQALGQGPQFIFQYYEEEERQRGNFPDRFSGHQFPNYSSELNVNALLLGDSALYLCASSPARQLWIRRTDTQYFGPGTRLTVL.

This sequence joins TRBV27 and TRBJ2-7; 8 nucleotides align to TRBD1. Germline CDR1 reads MNHEY; CDR2 reads SMNVEV (reference sequence). V was clipped by 5 bases and J by 2 bases; unmatched bases: 5. The CDR3 sequence is 14 residues long. CDR3 DNA sequence: TGTGCCAGCAGTCCACAGGGGGGTACCTACGAGCAGTACTTC. As protein: CASSPQGGTYEQYF.

The J gene is TRBJ2-7, the V gene TRBV29-1; possibly TRBD2 for D (5 bases). V was trimmed by 2 bases and J by 4 bases, leaving 9 bases between them. The CDR3 has 12 amino acids. The germline V gene has CDR1 SQVTM and CDR2 ANQGSEA. The CDR3 sequence is CSVELAGYEQYF. DNA of the CDR3: TGCAGCGTTGAACTAGCAGGATACGAGCAGTACTTC.

The chain uses TRBV4-1 and TRBJ1-2, with D possibly being TRBD1 (6 bases). In germline, CDR1 is MGHRA, CDR2 YSYEKL. The CDR3 covers 14 residues. V was cut by 0 bases and J by 4 bases, with 9 bases left in between. The CDR3 loop is CASSQEQGPYGYTF. DNA of the CDR3: TGCGCCAGCAGCCAAGAGCAGGGGCCCTATGGCTACACCTTC.

This chain connects TRBV4-3 to TRBJ1-2; tentative D call: TRBD1 (6 bases). V dropped 0 bases and J dropped 5 bases, with 13 bases sitting between them. The CDR3 length is 15 residues. The V gene's germline CDR1 is LGHNA and CDR2 YSLEER. CDR3 in amino acids: CASSQETTGSYGYTF. DNA of the CDR3: TGCGCCAGCAGCCAAGAGACCACAGGGAGTTATGGCTACACCTTC.

The chain links TRBV5-1 to TRBJ2-3, with 8 bases identical to TRBD2. CDR1 is SGHRS and CDR2 is YFSETQ in the germline V gene. The J segment lost 5 bases and the V segment lost 4 bases, leaving 6 bases of the junction unmatched. This CDR3 is built from 14 residues. The CDR3, as DNA: TGCGCCAGCAGCCTCGGACTAGCCCAAGATACGCAGTATTTT. This sequence encodes CASSLGLAQDTQYF.

This clone was counted a single time. V gene TRBV7-3 combines with J gene TRBJ2-5; TRBD1 matches at 8 bases. The CDR3 has 14 amino acids. Per the germline V gene, CDR1 is SGHTA and CDR2 is FQGTGA. Germline trimming cut 5 bases from V and 5 bases from J; bases unmatched to any gene: 7. The CDR3 DNA reads as TGTGCCAGCAGCCGACAGGGGAGAGGGGAGACCCAGTACTTC. Residues: CASSRQGRGETQYF.

The V and J genes are TRBV29-1 and TRBJ2-5; D might be TRBD2 (6 bases). Trimming cost V 5 bases and J 9 bases, with 22 bases left between them. Germline values: CDR1 SQVTM, CDR2 ANQGSEA. This CDR3 comprises 14 residues. The CDR3 bases are TGCAGCGTTCAACCGAACTGGGGAGGTATGGCCCAGTACTTC. It encodes CSVQPNWGGMAQYF.

The V and J genes are TRBV7-2 and TRBJ1-1; D perhaps matches TRBD1 (5 bases). This CDR3 spans 15 amino acids. Trimming stripped 5 bases from V and 0 bases from J, with 13 bases between. Looked up from germline, CDR1 is SGHTA and CDR2 is FQGNSA. CDR3 region: CASSQTRQLNTEAFF. The CDR3 nucleotides read TGTGCCAGCAGCCAAACCAGACAGCTGAACACTGAAGCTTTCTTT.

The J gene is TRBJ2-3, the V gene TRBV28; TRBD2 agrees at 11 bases. The CDR3 runs to 15 residues. V lost 4 bases, J lost 0 bases, and 0 bases stayed unmatched. Germline V CDR1 and CDR2: MDHEN, SYDVKM. CDR3 in amino acids: CASSWTSGSTDTQYF. The CDR3, as DNA: TGTGCCAGCAGTTGGACTAGCGGGAGCACAGATACGCAGTATTTT.

This chain links TRBV9 with TRBJ2-2; TRBD1 might be the D (6 bases). The CDR3 runs 19 residues. Germline lookup yields CDR1 SGDLS and CDR2 YYNGEE. Between the trimmed V and J ends, which lost 4 bases and 9 bases, there was a span of 31 bases. CDR3 region: CASSLGGRGSLSGPRELFF. The DNA of the CDR3 is TGTGCCAGCAGCCTAGGGGGAAGGGGGAGTCTTTCGGGTCCCAGGGAGCTGTTTTTT.